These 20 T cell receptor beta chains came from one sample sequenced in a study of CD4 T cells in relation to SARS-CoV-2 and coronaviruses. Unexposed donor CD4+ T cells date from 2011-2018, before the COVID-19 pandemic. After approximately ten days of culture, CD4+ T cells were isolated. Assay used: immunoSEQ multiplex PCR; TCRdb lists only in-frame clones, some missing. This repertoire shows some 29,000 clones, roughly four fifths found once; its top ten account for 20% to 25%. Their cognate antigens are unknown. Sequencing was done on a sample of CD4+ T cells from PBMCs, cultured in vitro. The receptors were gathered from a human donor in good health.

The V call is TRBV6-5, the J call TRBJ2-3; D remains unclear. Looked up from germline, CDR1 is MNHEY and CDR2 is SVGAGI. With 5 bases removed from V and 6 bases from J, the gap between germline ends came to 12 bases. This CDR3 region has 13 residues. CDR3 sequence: CASSRTYLDTQYF. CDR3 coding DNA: TGTGCCAGCAGTCGGACCTATCTGGATACGCAGTATTTT.

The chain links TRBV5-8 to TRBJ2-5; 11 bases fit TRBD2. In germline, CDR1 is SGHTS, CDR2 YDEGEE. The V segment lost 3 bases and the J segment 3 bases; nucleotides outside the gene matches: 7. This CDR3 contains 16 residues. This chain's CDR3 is CASSSPPGLAEETQYF. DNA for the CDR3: TGTGCCAGCAGCTCCCCCCCGGGACTAGCGGAAGAGACCCAGTACTTC. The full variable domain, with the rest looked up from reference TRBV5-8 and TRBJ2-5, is EAGVTQSPTHLIKTRGQQATLRCSPISGHTSVYWYQQALGLGLQFLLWYDEGEERNRGNFPPRFSGRQFPNYSSELNVNALELEDSALYLCASSSPPGLAEETQYFGPGTRLLVL.

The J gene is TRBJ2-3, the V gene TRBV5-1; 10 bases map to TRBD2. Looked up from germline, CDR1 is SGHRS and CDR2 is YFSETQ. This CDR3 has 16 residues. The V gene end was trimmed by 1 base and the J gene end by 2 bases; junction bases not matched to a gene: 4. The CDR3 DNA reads TGCGCCAGCAGCTTGCTAGCGGGAGAGATCACAGATACGCAGTATTTT. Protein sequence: CASSLLAGEITDTQYF.

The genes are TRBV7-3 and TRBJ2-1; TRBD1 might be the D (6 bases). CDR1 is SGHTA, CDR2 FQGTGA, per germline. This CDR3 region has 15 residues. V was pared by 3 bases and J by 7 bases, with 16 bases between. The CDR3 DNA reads TGTGCCAGCAGCTTTAAGGACAGTCTATTTAATGAGCAGTTCTTC. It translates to CASSFKDSLFNEQFF.

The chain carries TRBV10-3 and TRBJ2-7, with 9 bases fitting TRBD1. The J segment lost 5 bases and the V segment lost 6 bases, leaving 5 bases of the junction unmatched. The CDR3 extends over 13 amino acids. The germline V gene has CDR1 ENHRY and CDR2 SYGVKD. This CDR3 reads CAIRGTGRHEQYF. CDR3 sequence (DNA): TGTGCCATCAGGGGGACAGGGCGACACGAGCAGTACTTC.

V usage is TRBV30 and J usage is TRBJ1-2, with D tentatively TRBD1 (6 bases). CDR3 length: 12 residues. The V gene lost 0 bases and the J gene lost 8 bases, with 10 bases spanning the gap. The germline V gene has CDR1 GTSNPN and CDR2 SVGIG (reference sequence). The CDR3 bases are TGTGCCTGGAGTGTCCAGGGGCAAGGCTACACCTTC. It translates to CAWSVQGQGYTF. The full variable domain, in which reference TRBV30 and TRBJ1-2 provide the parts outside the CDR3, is SQTIHQWPATLVQPVGSPLSLECTVEGTSNPNLYWYRQAAGRGLQLLFYSVGIGQISSEVPQNLSASRPQDRQFILSSKKLLLSDSGFYLCAWSVQGQGYTFGSGTRLTVV.

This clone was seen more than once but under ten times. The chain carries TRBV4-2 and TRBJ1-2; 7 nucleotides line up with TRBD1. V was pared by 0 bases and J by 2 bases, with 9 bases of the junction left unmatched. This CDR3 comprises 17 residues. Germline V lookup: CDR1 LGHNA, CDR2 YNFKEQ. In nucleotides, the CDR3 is TGTGCCAGCAGCCAAGATCAGGCGACAGGGACCAACTATGGCTACACCTTC. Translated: CASSQDQATGTNYGYTF.

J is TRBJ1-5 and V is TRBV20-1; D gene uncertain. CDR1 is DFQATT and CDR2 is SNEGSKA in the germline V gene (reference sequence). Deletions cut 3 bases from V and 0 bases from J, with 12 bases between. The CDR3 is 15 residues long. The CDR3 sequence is CSASNPRPSNQPQHF. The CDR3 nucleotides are TGCAGTGCTAGTAATCCCAGGCCTAGCAATCAGCCCCAGCATTTT.

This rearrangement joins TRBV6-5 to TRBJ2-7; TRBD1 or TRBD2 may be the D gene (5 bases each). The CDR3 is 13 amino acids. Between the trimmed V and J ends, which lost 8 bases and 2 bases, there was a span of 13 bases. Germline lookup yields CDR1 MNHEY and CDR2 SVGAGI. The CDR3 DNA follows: TGTGCCAGCGCTGGGGGAAGTCCCTACGAGCAGTACTTC. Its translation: CASAGGSPYEQYF.

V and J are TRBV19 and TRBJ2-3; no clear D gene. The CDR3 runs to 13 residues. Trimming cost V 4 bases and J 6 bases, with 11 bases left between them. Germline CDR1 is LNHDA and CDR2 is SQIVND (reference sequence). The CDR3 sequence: CASSTSVMDTQYF. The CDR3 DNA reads TGTGCCAGTAGTACCTCCGTCATGGATACGCAGTATTTT.

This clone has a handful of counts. As DNA, the CDR3 is TGTGCCAGCAGCTCGGGACAGGATAATGAAAAACTGTTTTTT. This sequence encodes CASSSGQDNEKLFF. The V call is TRBV3-1 (or the pseudogene TRBV3-2), the J call TRBJ1-4; 8 bases are shared with TRBD1. Germline-derived CDR1 and CDR2 are LGHDT and YNNKEL (reference sequence). This CDR3 region has 14 residues. Trimming removed 5 bases from V and 4 bases from J; junction bases left unmatched: 3.

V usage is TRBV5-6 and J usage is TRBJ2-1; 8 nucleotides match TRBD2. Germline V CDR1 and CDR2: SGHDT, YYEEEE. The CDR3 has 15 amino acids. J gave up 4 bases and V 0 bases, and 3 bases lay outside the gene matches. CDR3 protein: CASSLAAGGYNEQFF. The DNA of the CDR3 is TGTGCCAGCAGCTTGGCCGCGGGGGGTTACAATGAGCAGTTCTTC.

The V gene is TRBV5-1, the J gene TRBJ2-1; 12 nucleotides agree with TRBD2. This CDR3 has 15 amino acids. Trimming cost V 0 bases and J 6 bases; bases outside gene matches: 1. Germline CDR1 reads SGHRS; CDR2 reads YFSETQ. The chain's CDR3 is CASSLASGRANEQFF. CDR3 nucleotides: TGCGCCAGCAGCTTGGCTAGCGGGAGGGCCAATGAGCAGTTCTTC.

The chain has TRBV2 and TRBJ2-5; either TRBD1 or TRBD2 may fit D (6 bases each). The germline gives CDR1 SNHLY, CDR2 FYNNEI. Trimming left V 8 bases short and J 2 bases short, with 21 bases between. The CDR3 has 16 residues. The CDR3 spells CASQKGGPGLQETQYF. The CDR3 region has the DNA TGTGCCAGCCAAAAGGGGGGTCCAGGGCTGCAAGAGACCCAGTACTTC.

The CDR3 here is CASSLSGANTEAFF. CDR3 sequence (DNA): TGTGCCAGCAGTTTATCGGGGGCTAATACTGAAGCTTTCTTT. The chain is built from TRBV27 and TRBJ1-1, with a tentative D call TRBD1 (6 bases). Looked up from germline, CDR1 is MNHEY and CDR2 is SMNVEV (reference sequence). There are 14 residues in the CDR3. Trimming cost V 0 bases and J 5 bases, with 10 bases left between them.

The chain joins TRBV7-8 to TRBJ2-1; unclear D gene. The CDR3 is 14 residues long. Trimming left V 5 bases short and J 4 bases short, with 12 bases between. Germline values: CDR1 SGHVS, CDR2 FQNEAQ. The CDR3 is CASSHRHRYNEQFF. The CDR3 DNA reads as TGTGCCAGCAGCCATCGTCATAGATACAATGAGCAGTTCTTC.

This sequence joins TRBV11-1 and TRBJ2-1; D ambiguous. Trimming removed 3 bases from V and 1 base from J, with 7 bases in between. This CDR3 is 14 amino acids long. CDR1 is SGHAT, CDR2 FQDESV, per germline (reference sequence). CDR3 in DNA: TGTGCCAGCAGCTTCCGGCGATCCTACAATGAGCAGTTCTTC. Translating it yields CASSFRRSYNEQFF. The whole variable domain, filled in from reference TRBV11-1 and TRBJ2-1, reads EAEVAQSPRYKITEKSQAVAFWCDPISGHATLYWYRQILGQGPELLVQFQDESVVDDSQLPKDRFSAERLKGVDSTLKIQPAELGDSAMYLCASSFRRSYNEQFFGPGTRLTVL.

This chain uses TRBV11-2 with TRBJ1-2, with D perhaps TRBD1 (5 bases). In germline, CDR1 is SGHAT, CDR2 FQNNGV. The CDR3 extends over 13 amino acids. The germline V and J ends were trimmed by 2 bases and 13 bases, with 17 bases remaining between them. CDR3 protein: CASSLLGTSLGTF. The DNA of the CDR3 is TGTGCCAGCAGCTTACTGGGGACCTCCCTAGGCACCTTC.

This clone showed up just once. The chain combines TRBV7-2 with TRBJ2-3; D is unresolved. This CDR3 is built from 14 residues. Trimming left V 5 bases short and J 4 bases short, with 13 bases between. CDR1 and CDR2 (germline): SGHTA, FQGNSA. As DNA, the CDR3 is TGTGCCAGCAGCGGCTCGTCCGGCCCAGATACGCAGTATTTT. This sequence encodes CASSGSSGPDTQYF.

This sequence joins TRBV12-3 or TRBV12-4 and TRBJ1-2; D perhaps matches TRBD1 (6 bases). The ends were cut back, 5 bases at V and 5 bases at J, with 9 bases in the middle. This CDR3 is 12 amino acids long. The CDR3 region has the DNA TGTGCCAGCAGTGTACAGGGTTATGGCTACACCTTC. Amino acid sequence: CASSVQGYGYTF.